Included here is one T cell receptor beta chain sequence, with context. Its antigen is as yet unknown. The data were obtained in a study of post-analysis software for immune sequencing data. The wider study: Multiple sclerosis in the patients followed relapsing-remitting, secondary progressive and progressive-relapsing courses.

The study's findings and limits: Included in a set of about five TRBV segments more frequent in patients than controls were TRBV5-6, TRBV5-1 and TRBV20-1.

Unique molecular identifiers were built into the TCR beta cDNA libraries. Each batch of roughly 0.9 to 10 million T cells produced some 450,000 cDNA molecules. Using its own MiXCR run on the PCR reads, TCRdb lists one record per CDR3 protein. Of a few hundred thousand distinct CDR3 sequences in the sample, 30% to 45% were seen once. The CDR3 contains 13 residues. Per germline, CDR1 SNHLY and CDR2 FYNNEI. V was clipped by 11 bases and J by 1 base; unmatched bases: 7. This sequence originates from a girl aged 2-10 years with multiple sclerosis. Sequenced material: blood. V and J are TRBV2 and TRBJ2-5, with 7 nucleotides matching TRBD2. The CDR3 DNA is TGTGCCGGCACAGCGGGACTCCAAGAGACCCAGTACTTC. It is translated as CAGTAGLQETQYF.